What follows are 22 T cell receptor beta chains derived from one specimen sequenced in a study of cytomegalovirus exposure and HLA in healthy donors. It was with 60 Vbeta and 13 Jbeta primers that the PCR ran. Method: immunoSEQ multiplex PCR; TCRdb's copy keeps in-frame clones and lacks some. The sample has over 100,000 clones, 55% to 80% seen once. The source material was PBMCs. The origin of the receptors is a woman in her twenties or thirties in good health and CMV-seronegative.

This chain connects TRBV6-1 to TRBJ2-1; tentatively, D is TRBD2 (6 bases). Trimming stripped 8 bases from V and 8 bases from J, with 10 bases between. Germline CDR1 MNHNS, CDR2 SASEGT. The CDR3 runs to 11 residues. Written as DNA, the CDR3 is TGTGCCAGCTCAAGGGAGGATGAGCAGTTCTTC. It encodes CASSREDEQFF.

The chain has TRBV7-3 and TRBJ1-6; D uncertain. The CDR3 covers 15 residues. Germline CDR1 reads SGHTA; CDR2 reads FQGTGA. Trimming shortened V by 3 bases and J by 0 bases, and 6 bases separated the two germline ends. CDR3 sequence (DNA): TGTGCCAGCAGCTTTACAAGCTCCTATAATTCACCCCTCCACTTT. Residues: CASSFTSSYNSPLHF.

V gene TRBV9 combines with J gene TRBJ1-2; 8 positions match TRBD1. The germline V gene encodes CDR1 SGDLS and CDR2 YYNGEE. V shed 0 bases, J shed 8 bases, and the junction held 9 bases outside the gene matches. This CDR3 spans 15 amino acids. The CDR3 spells CASSVDTRQGIGYTF. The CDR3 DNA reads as TGTGCCAGCAGCGTAGACACTAGACAGGGGATCGGCTACACCTTC. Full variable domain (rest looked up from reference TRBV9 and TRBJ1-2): DSGVTQTPKHLITATGQRVTLRCSPRSGDLSVYWYQQSLDQGLQFLIQYYNGEERAKGNILERFSAQQFPDLHSELNLSSLELGDSALYFCASSVDTRQGIGYTFGSGTRLTVV.

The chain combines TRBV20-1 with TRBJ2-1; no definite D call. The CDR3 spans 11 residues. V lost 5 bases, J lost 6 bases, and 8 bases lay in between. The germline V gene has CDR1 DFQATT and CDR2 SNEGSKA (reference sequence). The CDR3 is CSARSGNEQFF. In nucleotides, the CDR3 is TGCAGTGCTCGTAGTGGCAATGAGCAGTTCTTC.

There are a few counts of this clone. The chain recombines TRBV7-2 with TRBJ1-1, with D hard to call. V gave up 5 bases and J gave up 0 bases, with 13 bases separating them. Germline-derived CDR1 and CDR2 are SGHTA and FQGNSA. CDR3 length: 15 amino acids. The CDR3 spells CASSPREGMNTEAFF. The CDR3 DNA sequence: TGTGCCAGCAGCCCCCGGGAGGGCATGAACACTGAAGCTTTCTTT.

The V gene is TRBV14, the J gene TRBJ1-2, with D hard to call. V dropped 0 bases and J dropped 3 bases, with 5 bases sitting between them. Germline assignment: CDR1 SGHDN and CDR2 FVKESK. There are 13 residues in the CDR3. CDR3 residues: CASSQEPDYGYTF. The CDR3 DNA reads TGTGCCAGCAGCCAAGAACCGGACTATGGCTACACCTTC.

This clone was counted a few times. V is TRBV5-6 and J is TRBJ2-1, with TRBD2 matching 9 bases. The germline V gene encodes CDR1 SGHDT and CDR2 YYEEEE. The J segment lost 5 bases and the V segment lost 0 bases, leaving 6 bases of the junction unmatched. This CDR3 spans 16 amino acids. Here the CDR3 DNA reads TGTGCCAGCAGCTTGGCCTTAGCGGGAGTGGACAATGAGCAGTTCTTC. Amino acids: CASSLALAGVDNEQFF. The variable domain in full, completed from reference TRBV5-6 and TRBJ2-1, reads DAGVTQSPTHLIKTRGQQVTLRCSPKSGHDTVSWYQQALGQGPQFIFQYYEEEERQRGNFPDRFSGHQFPNYSSELNVNALLLGDSALYLCASSLALAGVDNEQFFGPGTRLTVL.

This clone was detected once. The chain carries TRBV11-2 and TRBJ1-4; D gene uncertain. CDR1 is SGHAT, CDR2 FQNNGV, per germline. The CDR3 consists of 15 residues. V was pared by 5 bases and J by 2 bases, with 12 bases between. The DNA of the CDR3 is TGTGCCAGCAGCCCCGCCGGGTTGACTAATGAAAAACTGTTTTTT. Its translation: CASSPAGLTNEKLFF.

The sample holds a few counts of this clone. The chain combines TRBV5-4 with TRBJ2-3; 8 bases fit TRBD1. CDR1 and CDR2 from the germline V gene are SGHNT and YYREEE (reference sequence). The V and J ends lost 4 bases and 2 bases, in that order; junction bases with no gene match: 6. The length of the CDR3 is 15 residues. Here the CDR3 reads CASSPGQGYTDTQYF. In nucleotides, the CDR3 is TGTGCCAGCAGCCCAGGACAGGGCTACACAGATACGCAGTATTTT.

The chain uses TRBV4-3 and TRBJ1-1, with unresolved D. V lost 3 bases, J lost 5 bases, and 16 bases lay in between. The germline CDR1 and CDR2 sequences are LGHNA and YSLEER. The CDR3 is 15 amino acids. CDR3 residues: CASSHNPLWRTEAFF. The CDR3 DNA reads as TGCGCCAGCAGCCATAATCCATTGTGGAGGACTGAAGCTTTCTTT.

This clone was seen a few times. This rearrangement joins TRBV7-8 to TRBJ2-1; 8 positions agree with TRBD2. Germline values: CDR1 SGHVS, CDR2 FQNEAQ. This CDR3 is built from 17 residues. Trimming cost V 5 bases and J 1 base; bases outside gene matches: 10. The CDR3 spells CASSALGSGMSYNEQFF. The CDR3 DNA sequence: TGTGCCAGCAGCGCCCTGGGTAGCGGGATGTCCTACAATGAGCAGTTCTTC.

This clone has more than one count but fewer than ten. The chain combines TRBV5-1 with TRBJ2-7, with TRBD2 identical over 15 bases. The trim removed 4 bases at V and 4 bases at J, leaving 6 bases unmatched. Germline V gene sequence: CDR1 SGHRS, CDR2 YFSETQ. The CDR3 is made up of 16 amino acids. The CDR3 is CASSASGLAGGYEQYF. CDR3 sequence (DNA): TGCGCCAGCAGCGCCTCAGGACTAGCGGGAGGGTACGAGCAGTACTTC.

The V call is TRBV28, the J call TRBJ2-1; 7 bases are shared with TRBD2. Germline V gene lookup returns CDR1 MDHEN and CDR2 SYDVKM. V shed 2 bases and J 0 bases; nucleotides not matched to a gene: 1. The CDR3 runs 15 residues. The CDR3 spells CASSLGDYSYNEQFF. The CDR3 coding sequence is TGTGCCAGCAGTTTAGGGGACTACTCCTACAATGAGCAGTTCTTC.

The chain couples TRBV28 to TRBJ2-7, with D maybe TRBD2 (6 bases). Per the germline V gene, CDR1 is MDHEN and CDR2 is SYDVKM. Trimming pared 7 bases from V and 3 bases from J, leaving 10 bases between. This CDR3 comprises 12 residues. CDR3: CASNGSGYEQYF. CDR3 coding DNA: TGTGCCAGCAACGGGAGTGGCTACGAGCAGTACTTC.

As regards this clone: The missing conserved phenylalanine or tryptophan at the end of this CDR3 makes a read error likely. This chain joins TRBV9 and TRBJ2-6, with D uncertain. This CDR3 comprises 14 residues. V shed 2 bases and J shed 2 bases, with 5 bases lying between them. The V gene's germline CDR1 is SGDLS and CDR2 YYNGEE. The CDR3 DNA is TGTGCCAGCAGCGTCGATACTGGGGCCAACGTCCTGACTCTC. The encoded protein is CASSVDTGANVLTL.

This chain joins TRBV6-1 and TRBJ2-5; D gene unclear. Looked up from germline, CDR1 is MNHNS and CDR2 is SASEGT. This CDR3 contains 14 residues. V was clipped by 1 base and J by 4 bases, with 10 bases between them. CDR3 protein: CASSEDWARETQYF. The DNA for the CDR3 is TGTGCCAGCAGTGAAGACTGGGCGCGAGAGACCCAGTACTTC.

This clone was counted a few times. The CDR3: CASSSRTSGSYEQYF. Here the CDR3 DNA reads TGCGCCAGCAGCTCAAGGACTAGCGGGAGCTACGAGCAGTACTTC. The chain joins TRBV5-1 to TRBJ2-7; 13 bases are shared with TRBD2. CDR3 length: 15 residues. The V gene end was trimmed by 3 bases and the J gene end by 3 bases; junction bases not matched to a gene: 3. Germline V gene sequence: CDR1 SGHRS, CDR2 YFSETQ.

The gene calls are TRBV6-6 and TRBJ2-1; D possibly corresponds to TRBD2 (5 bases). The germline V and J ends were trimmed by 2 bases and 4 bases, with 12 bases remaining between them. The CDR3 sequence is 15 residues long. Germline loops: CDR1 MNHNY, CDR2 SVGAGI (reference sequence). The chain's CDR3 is CASSYGEPRYNEQFF. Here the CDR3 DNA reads TGTGCCAGCAGTTACGGGGAGCCTCGTTACAATGAGCAGTTCTTC.

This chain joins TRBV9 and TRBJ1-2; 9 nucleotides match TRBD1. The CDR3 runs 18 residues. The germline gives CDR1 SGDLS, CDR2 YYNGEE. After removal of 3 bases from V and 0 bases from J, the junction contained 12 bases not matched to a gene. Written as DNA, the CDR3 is TGTGCCAGCAGCGGGACAGGGGACGGTCGTGGGGCTAACTATGGCTACACCTTC. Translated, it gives CASSGTGDGRGANYGYTF.

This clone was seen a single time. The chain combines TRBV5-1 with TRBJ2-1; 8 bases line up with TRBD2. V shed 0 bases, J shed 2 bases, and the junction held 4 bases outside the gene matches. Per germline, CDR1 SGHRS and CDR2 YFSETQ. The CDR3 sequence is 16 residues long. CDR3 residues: CASSLGGSGTYNEQFF. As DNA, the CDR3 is TGCGCCAGCAGCTTGGGTGGTAGCGGGACCTACAATGAGCAGTTCTTC.

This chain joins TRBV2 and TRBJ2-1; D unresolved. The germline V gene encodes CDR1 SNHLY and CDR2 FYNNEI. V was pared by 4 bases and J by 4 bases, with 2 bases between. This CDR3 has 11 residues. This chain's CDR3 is CASSAYNEQFF. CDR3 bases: TGTGCCAGCAGTGCATACAATGAGCAGTTCTTC. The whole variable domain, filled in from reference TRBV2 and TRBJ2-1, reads EPEVTQTPSHQVTQMGQEVILRCVPISNHLYFYWYRQILGQKVEFLVSFYNNEISEKSEIFDDQFSVERPDGSNFTLKIRSTKLEDSAMYFCASSAYNEQFFGPGTRLTVL.

CDR3 sequence: CSVADRGRWAEAFF. In DNA form, the CDR3 reads TGCAGCGTTGCTGACAGGGGGCGATGGGCTGAAGCTTTCTTT. This chain links TRBV29-1 with TRBJ1-1; 10 nucleotides line up with TRBD1. The V gene end was trimmed by 4 bases and the J gene end by 6 bases; junction bases not matched to a gene: 8. This CDR3 has 14 residues. CDR1 SQVTM and CDR2 ANQGSEA come from the germline V gene.